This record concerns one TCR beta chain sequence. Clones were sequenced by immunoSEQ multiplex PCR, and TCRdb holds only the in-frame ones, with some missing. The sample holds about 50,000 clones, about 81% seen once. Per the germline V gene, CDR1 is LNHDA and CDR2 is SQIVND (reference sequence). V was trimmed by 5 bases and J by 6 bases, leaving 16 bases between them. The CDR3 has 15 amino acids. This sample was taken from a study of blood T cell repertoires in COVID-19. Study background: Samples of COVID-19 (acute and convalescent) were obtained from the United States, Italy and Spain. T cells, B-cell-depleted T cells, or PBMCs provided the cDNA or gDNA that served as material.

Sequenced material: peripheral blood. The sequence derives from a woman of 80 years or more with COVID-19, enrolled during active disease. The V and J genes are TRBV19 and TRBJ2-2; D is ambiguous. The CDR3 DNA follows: TGTGCCAGTAGTTTTTCCGCCCTAGTCCCCGGGGAGCTGTTTTTT. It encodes CASSFSALVPGELFF.